These 12 T cell receptor beta chains were all obtained from the same sample, sequenced in a study of cytotoxic CD8 clonotypes in ibrutinib-treated CLL. Profiled with immunoSEQ multiplex PCR; TCRdb holds only in-frame clones, not every one. The sample gives 30,000 to 40,000 clones, about three quarters of which show up once; over 9% is in the top ten. The sequenced sample was PBMCs, obtained at disease progression, from a patient treated with ibrutinib. The origin of the receptors is a human donor with chronic lymphocytic leukemia.

This chain links TRBV5-4 with TRBJ1-2; D is unclear. Trimming took off 0 bases at V and 0 bases at J, with 3 bases between the two ends. Germline V lookup: CDR1 SGHNT, CDR2 YYREEE (reference sequence). The CDR3 consists of 13 residues. The CDR3 sequence: CASSLVANYGYTF. The CDR3 DNA sequence: TGTGCCAGCAGCTTGGTAGCTAACTATGGCTACACCTTC.

This sequence joins TRBV7-2 and TRBJ2-5; 12 bases map to TRBD2. The CDR3 runs to 16 residues. Losses at the gene ends were 2 bases for V and 4 bases for J; bases not matched to a gene: 5. Germline assignment: CDR1 SGHTA and CDR2 FQGNSA. The chain's CDR3 is CASSLKASGGGETQYF. The CDR3 DNA follows: TGTGCCAGCAGCTTAAAAGCTAGCGGGGGGGGAGAGACCCAGTACTTC. Drawing the rest from reference TRBV7-2 and TRBJ2-5, the complete variable domain is GAGVSQSPSNKVTEKGKDVELRCDPISGHTALYWYRQSLGQGLEFLIYFQGNSAPDKSGLPSDRFSAERTGGSVSTLTIQRTQQEDSAVYLCASSLKASGGGETQYFGPGTRLLVL.

In its sample, this clone was seen a few times. The CDR3 is CASSLAQETQYF. The CDR3 DNA follows: TGCGCCAGCAGCTTGGCCCAAGAGACCCAGTACTTC. The chain is built from TRBV5-1 and TRBJ2-5; D uncertain. CDR3 size: 12 residues. Trimming shortened V by 0 bases and J by 1 base, and 1 base separated the two germline ends. Per the germline V gene, CDR1 is SGHRS and CDR2 is YFSETQ.

V gene TRBV18 combines with J gene TRBJ2-7; 7 nucleotides agree with TRBD2. With V trimmed by 3 bases and J by 6 bases, 5 bases remained unmatched. Per germline, CDR1 KGHSH and CDR2 LQKENI. The CDR3 spans 13 residues. The chain's CDR3 is CASSPPPGGEQYF. The CDR3, as DNA: TGTGCCAGCTCACCCCCCCCGGGGGGCGAGCAGTACTTC.

V and J are TRBV21-1 and TRBJ1-1; the D call in the table, TRBD1, was not verified against the DNA. TRBV21-1 is deemed a pseudogene. This CDR3 spans 15 amino acids. The CDR3 loop is CASLLGGRVNTEAFF. CDR3 sequence (DNA): TGTGCCAGCCTCCTTGGGGGCCGCGTGAACACTGAAGCTTTCTTT.

The rearrangement links TRBV5-4 to TRBJ1-1; no firm D call. CDR3 size: 13 residues. V lost 0 bases and J lost 2, with 5 bases in between. CDR1 and CDR2 (germline): SGHNT, YYREEE (reference sequence). CDR3 sequence reads: CASSLESNTEAFF. The CDR3 nucleotides read TGTGCCAGCAGCTTGGAGTCAAACACTGAAGCTTTCTTT.

The V and J genes are TRBV7-8 and TRBJ2-7, with 9 bases fitting TRBD1. Germline CDR1 is SGHVS and CDR2 is FQNEAQ. After removal of 5 bases from V and 2 bases from J, the junction contained 7 bases not matched to a gene. This CDR3 is built from 15 residues. CDR3 region: CASSPRDRVTYEQYF. CDR3 in DNA: TGTGCCAGCAGCCCCCGGGACAGGGTAACCTACGAGCAGTACTTC.

V gene TRBV21-1 combines with J gene TRBJ1-4. TRBV21-1 is listed as a pseudogene. This CDR3 comprises 16 residues. The CDR3 region has the DNA TGTGCCAGCCCCCCCGGGCAGGCCGCAACTAATGAAAAACTGTTTTTT. Protein product: CASPPGQAATNEKLFF.

The V and J genes are TRBV30 and TRBJ2-5; D gene ambiguous. The CDR3 sequence is 13 residues long. V was pared by 0 bases and J by 0 bases, with 5 bases between. Germline lookup yields CDR1 GTSNPN and CDR2 SVGIG (reference sequence). CDR3 DNA: TGTGCCTGGAGTGTGAGGTACCAAGAGACCCAGTACTTC. Encoded protein: CAWSVRYQETQYF.

This clone was seen more than once but under ten times. The chain couples TRBV4-1 to TRBJ1-3, with 7 positions matching TRBD1. The CDR3 spans 20 residues. J was trimmed by 0 bases and V by 1 base; bases with no gene match: 15. Germline V gene sequence: CDR1 MGHRA, CDR2 YSYEKL. CDR3 sequence (DNA): TGCGCCAGCAGCCAAGGTCTACCCAGGGGGTTTCCAGTCTCTGGAAACACCATATATTTT. It is translated as CASSQGLPRGFPVSGNTIYF.

V gene TRBV7-9 combines with J gene TRBJ1-5; D is perhaps TRBD1 (6 bases). From germline, CDR1 is SEHNR and CDR2 FQNEAQ (reference sequence). The CDR3 is made up of 16 amino acids. The V end lost 0 bases, the J end lost 2 bases, and 11 bases lay between the germline ends. CDR3 region: CASSLALGGGNQPQHF. The CDR3 DNA follows: TGTGCCAGCAGCTTAGCGCTAGGGGGTGGCAATCAGCCCCAGCATTTT.

This clone was detected a few times. This chain links TRBV25-1 with TRBJ2-7; the D is unclear. V was shortened by 5 bases and J by 3 bases, with 5 bases between the two germline ends. This CDR3 contains 11 residues. CDR1 and CDR2 from the germline V gene are MGHDK and SYGVNS. CDR3 coding DNA: TGTGCCAGCAGTACCTTCTACGAGCAGTACTTC. Translation gives CASSTFYEQYF.